The text below deals with one T cell receptor (beta chain). No antigen is known for it. Documented time point: week 47, end of study. Vaccination comprised doses that each held 300 ug of mutant IDH1 20-mer peptide, plus topical imiquimod. Measured with immunoSEQ multiplex PCR; TCRdb has only the in-frame clones, and not every one. In the table there are around 61,000 clones, approximately 75% of which are singletons. The CDR3 is 14 residues long. This entry comes from a study of a mutant IDH1 vaccine in newly diagnosed glioma. This sequence was found in a man aged 50-60 years with glioma. The sequencing used PBMCs, collected from a glioma patient whose treatment included an IDH1 peptide vaccine. J is TRBJ1-1 and V is TRBV21-1. TRBV21-1 is a listed pseudogene. The CDR3 sequence: CASSKGHGSAEAFF. CDR3 DNA: TGTGCCAGCAGCAAGGGGCACGGGAGCGCTGAAGCTTTCTTT.